This entry is about one TCR beta chain. The source of the sample is a study of blood T cell repertoires in COVID-19. Study context: Samples representing acute and convalescent COVID-19 were sourced from the United States, Italy and Spain.

CDR3 size: 12 residues. CDR1 is SQVTM, CDR2 ANQGSEA, per germline. The V gene lost 4 bases and the J gene lost 5 bases, with 8 bases spanning the gap. Generated by immunoSEQ multiplex PCR, the TCRdb table keeps only in-frame clones and is missing some. The table lists approximately 400,000 clones, about 90% of them singletons. The V call is TRBV29-1, the J call TRBJ2-2; D is undetermined. This sequence originates from a man aged 40-49 years with acute or convalescent COVID-19. Input material: peripheral blood. CDR3 DNA: TGCAGCGTTGGTTCGGTGACCGGGGAGCTGTTTTTT. This sequence encodes CSVGSVTGELFF.